The clone carrying this T cell receptor (beta chain) appeared many times. Its specificity is not known. Primed by a sample-barcoded 5' primer and a J-beta primer mix, a second PCR proceeded for 7 to 11 cycles. TCRdb processed the 5' RACE reads anew with MiXCR; each CDR3 protein has one entry. The table has approximately 960,000 distinct CDR3 sequences, under 35% seen once; the top ten hold roughly a tenth. The data are from a study of blood T cells in healthy people across ages. On the study more broadly: Template-switching capture recovered about one barcoded beta molecule per two T cells.

Study outcomes and limitations: Both higher diversity and more naive CD4+ cells marked long-lived donors when set against aged donors. It was not possible, with unsorted PBMCs, to conclusively compare naive and antigen-experienced cells.

Germline-derived CDR1 and CDR2 are MDHEN and SYDVKM. CDR3 length equals 14 residues. V was pared by 10 bases and J by 3 bases, with 12 bases of the junction left unmatched. The same sample was also used in a study of T cells of mothers and their children. That source notes: During the second PCR, the M1S primer introduced sample barcodes along with 2-4 random nucleotides.

The chain links TRBV28 to TRBJ2-7; 7 bases line up with TRBD2. This receptor was obtained from a woman in her thirties or forties in good health. The source material was blood. The CDR3 protein is CAIGGTNLFYEQYF. The CDR3 bases are TGTGCCATTGGGGGGACTAACCTTTTCTACGAGCAGTACTTC.